This T cell receptor (beta chain) was identified during a study of ipilimumab plus nivolumab after autologous stem cell transplantation (dated by TCRdb to the early 2020s). Broadly, across the study: The median number of doses received by trial patients was about five for ipilimumab and about 8 for nivolumab. The myeloma cohort included high-risk transplant-naive patients and patients relapsing within 3 years of a first autologous transplant. The intent-to-treat population of the trial was made up of 30 to 40 patients. The trial enrolled patients with high-risk diffuse large B cell lymphoma, mature T cell lymphoma, or multiple myeloma undergoing autologous transplant. The paper's findings and limits, for the study overall: Per the authors, a biologic rationale for further study of the post-transplant checkpoint inhibition approach was offered by T cell receptor repertoire, regulatory T cell phenotype and gut microbiota profiles. Combined checkpoint inhibition as post-transplant consolidation was concluded by the authors to appear tolerable.

Library construction relied on the immunoSEQ multiplex PCR assay. The table comes from immuneACCESS by way of TCRdb, which keeps in-frame sequences with V and J called. Part of the clones is missing from these tables; in studies checked, under half for an unresolved V gene and the rest for unknown reasons. Counted in this sample were some 40,000 clones; almost 95% of them appeared once. The leading ten clones occupy 0.75% to 1% of the sample. For this clone: Its antigen target is currently unknown. Per-nucleotide qualities are absent, and no much larger clonotype sits a single base away.

Checkpoint therapy was initiated 14 to 28 days after autologous transplant, and ipilimumab was administered at 1 mg/kg intravenously on day 1 of selected weeks. Nivolumab was administered at 3 mg/kg intravenously on day 1 of weeks 1, 4, 7, 10, and every two weeks through week 26. This Phase Ib clinical trial tested ipilimumab plus nivolumab, a combined checkpoint inhibition, as consolidation after autologous stem cell transplantation. The CDR3 numbers 11 residues from cysteine through phenylalanine. Just the 33-base CDR3 DNA is kept, in frame starting at base 1. The chain is assembled from TRBV21-1 and TRBJ2-2; the table's D call of TRBD1 was not tested on the DNA. TRBV21-1 is recorded as a pseudogene. The receptor's source is a male donor with multiple myeloma. This material consisted of PBMCs, taken in a trial of ipilimumab plus nivolumab as post-transplant consolidation. The CDR3 region: CASSRQGELFF. The DNA sequence follows: TGTGCCAGCAGCAGACAGGGGGAGCTGTTTTTT.